A single count supports the clone carrying this T cell receptor beta chain. What it recognizes is unknown. The sample comes from a study of T cells in narcolepsy. Whole-study context: Donors had narcolepsy type 1 or type 2, or were healthy controls. Study observations and caveats: Reportedly, autoreactive clonotypes were serially detected in patients' blood but not controls'.

V was clipped by 7 bases and J by 0 bases, with 13 bases between them. This CDR3 is 15 amino acids long. The germline CDR1 and CDR2 sequences are MDHEN and SYDVKM. Method: immunoSEQ multiplex PCR; TCRdb's copy keeps in-frame clones and lacks some. The sample lists about 32,000 clones; approximately 86% were seen once. The sample taken for sequencing was CD45RA- memory CD4+ T cells from PBMCs. The TCR comes from a human donor with narcolepsy. This chain links TRBV28 with TRBJ1-3; possibly TRBD1 for D (5 bases). CDR3 DNA: TGTGCCAGCAAGTCGTGGGACGCCTCTGGAAACACCATATATTTT. This encodes CASKSWDASGNTIYF.